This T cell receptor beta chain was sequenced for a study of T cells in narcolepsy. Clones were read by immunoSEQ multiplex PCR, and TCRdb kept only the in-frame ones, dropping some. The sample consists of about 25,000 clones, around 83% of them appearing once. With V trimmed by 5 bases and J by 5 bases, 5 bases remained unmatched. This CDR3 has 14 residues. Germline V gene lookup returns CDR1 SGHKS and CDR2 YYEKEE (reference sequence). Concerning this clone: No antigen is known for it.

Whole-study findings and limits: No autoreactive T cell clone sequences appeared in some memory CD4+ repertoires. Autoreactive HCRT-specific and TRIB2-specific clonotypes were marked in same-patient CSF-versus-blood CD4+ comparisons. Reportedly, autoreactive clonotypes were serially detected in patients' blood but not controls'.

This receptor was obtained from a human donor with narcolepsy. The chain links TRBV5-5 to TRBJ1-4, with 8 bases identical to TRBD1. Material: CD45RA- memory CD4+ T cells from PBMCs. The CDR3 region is CASSRTGLNEKLFF. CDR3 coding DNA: TGTGCCAGCAGTCGGACAGGGCTCAATGAAAAACTGTTTTTT.